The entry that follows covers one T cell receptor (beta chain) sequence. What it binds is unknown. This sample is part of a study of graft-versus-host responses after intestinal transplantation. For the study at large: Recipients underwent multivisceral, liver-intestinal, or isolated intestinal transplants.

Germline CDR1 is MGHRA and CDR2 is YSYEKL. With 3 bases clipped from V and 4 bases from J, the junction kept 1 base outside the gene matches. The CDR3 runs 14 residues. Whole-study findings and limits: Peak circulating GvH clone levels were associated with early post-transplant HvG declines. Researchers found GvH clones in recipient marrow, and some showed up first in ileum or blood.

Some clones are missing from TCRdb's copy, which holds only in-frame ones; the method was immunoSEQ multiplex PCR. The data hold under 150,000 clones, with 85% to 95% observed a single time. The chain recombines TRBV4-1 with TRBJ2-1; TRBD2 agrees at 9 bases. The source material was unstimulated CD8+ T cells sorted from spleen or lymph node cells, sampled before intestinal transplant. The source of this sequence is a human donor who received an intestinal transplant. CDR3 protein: CASSQRGGYNEQFF. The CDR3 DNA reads TGCGCCAGCAGCCAGCGGGGGGGGTACAATGAGCAGTTCTTC.